The T cell receptor beta chain under discussion was sequenced for a study of blood T cell repertoires in COVID-19. This clone was seen only a few times. TCRdb keeps only in-frame clones here, not all; method: immunoSEQ multiplex PCR. The data hold more than 150,000 clones, with nearly 90% observed a single time. Trimming pared 3 bases from V and 2 bases from J, leaving 6 bases between. Germline CDR1 SGHTA, CDR2 FQGNSA. This CDR3 has 13 residues. This chain connects TRBV7-2 to TRBJ2-3; D is uncertain. This clonotype originated in a man in his forties or fifties with acute or convalescent COVID-19. Sequenced material: peripheral blood. The CDR3 sequence: CASSFLFTDTQYF. The CDR3 DNA is TGTGCCAGCAGCTTCCTGTTCACAGATACGCAGTATTTT.